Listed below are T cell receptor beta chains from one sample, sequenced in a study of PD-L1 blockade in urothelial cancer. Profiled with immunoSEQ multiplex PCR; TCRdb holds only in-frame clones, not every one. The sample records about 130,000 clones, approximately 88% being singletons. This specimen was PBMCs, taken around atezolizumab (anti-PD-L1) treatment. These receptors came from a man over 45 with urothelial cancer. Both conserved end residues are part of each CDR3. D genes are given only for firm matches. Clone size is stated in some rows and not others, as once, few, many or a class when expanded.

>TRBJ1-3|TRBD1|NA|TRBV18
CASSPGRGPGNTIYF
TGTGCCAGCTCACCAGGAAGGGGGCCTGGAAACACCATATATTTT
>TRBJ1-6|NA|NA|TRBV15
CATSRVRVGSNSPLHF
TGTGCCACCAGCAGAGTGCGAGTCGGGTCGAATTCACCCCTCCACTTT
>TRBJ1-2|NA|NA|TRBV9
CASSVSPTPNYGYTF
TGTGCCAGCAGCGTCTCTCCGACACCTAACTATGGCTACACCTTC
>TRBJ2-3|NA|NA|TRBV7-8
CASSQGAGRSTDTQYF
TGTGCCAGCAGCCAAGGGGCCGGACGCAGCACAGATACGCAGTATTTT
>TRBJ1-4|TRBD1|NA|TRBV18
CASSATGGSEKLFF
TGTGCCAGCTCAGCAACAGGGGGCTCTGAAAAACTGTTTTTT
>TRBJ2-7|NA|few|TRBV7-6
CASSLAYSSYEQYF
TGTGCCAGCAGTTTAGCGTACAGCTCCTACGAGCAGTACTTC
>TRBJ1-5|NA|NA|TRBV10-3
CAISEREGRQPQHF
TGTGCCATCAGTGAGCGGGAGGGGCGGCAGCCCCAGCATTTT
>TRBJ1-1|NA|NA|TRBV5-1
CASSLSASVNTEAFF
TGCGCCAGCAGCTTGTCCGCTTCAGTGAACACTGAAGCTTTCTTT
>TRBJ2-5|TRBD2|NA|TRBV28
CASSFGGRETQYF
TGTGCCAGCAGTTTCGGCGGGAGGGAGACCCAGTACTTC
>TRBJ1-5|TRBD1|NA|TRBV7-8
CASSKKRGQLFSNNQPQHF
TGTGCCAGCAGCAAAAAACGGGGACAGTTATTTTCTAACAATCAGCCCCAGCATTTT
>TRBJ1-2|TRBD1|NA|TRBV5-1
CASSLGDRAGGYTF
TGCGCCAGCAGCTTGGGTGACAGGGCAGGGGGCTACACCTTC
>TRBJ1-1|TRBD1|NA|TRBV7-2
CASSLAGGRLRTEAFF
TGTGCCAGCAGCTTAGCAGGGGGCAGGTTGAGGACTGAAGCTTTCTTT
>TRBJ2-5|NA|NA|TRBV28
CASSLQDGETQYF
TGTGCCAGCAGTTTACAGGATGGAGAGACCCAGTACTTC
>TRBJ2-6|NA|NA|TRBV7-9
CASSRFGVNTGANVLTF
TGTGCCAGCAGCCGATTCGGGGTTAACACCGGGGCCAACGTCCTGACTTTC
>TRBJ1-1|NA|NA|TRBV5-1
CASSTSLQDLNTEAFF
TGCGCCAGCAGCACTTCATTACAGGATTTAAACACTGAAGCTTTCTTT
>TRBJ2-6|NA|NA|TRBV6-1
CASSEQMGAGANVLTF
TGTGCCAGCAGTGAACAGATGGGGGCCGGGGCCAACGTCCTGACTTTC
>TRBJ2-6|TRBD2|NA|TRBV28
CASSSGLAGFSGANVLTF
TGTGCCAGCAGTTCCGGACTAGCGGGCTTCTCTGGGGCCAACGTCCTGACTTTC
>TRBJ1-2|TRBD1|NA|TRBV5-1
CASSLGGQGNYGYTF
TGCGCCAGCAGCTTGGGGGGACAGGGGAACTATGGCTACACCTTC
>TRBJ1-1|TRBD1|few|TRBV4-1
CATSSGGGSEAFF
TGCGCCACCTCATCCGGAGGGGGCAGTGAAGCTTTCTTT
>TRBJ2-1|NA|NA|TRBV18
CASSPSGTSYNEQFF
TGTGCCAGCTCACCTAGCGGTACGTCCTACAATGAGCAGTTCTTC
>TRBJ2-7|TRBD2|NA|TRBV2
CASGGAEQYF
TGTGCTTCGGGGGGGGCCGAGCAGTACTTC
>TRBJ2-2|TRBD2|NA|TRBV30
CAGIAGGPTGELFF
TGTGCCGGTATAGCGGGAGGGCCCACCGGGGAGCTGTTTTTT
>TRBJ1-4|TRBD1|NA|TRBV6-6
CASRGQGAGEKLFF
TGTGCCAGCAGGGGACAGGGGGCAGGTGAAAAACTGTTTTTT
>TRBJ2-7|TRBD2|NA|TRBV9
CASSVDVLAGEEQYF
TGTGCCAGCAGCGTAGATGTTCTAGCGGGAGAGGAGCAGTACTTC
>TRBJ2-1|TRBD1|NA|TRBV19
CASSTMTGNNEQFF
TGTGCCAGTAGTACCATGACAGGGAACAATGAGCAGTTCTTC